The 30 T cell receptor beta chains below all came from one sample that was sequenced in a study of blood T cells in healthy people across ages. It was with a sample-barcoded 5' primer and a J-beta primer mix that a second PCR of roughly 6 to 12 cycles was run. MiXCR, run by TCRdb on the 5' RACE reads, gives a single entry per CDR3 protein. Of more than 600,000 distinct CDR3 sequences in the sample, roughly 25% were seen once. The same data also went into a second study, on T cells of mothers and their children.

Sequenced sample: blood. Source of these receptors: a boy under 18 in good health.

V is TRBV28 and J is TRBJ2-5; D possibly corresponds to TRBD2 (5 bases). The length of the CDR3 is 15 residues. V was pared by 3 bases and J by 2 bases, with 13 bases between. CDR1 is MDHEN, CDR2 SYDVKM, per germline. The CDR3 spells CASSFSVGDQETQYF. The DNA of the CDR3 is TGTGCCAGCAGTTTCTCTGTGGGAGATCAAGAGACCCAGTACTTC.

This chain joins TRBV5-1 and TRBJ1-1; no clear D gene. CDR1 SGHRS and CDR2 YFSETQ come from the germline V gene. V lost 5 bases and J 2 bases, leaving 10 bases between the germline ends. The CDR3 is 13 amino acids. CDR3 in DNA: TGCGCCAGCAGGGCGGAACCCAACACTGAAGCTTTCTTT. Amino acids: CASRAEPNTEAFF.

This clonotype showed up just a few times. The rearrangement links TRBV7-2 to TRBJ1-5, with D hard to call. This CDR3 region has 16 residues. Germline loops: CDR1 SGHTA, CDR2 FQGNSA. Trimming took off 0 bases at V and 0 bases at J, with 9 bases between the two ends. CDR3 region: CASSLAVEYSNQPQHF. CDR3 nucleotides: TGTGCCAGCAGCTTAGCGGTGGAATATAGCAATCAGCCCCAGCATTTT.

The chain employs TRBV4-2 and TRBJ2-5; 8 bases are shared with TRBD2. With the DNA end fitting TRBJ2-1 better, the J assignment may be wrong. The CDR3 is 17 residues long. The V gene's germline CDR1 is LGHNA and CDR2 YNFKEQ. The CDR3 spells CASSQDLVRGGGNEQFF. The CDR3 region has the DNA TGTGCCAGCAGCCAAGATTTGGTTCGGGGGGGCGGGAATGAGCAGTTCTTC.

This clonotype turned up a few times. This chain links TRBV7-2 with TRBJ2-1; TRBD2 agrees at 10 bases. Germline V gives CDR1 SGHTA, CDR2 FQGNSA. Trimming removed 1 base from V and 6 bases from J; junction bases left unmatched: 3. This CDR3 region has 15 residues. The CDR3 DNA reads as TGTGCCAGCAGCTTAGGCAGCGGGAGGGCCAATGAGCAGTTCTTC. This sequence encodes CASSLGSGRANEQFF.

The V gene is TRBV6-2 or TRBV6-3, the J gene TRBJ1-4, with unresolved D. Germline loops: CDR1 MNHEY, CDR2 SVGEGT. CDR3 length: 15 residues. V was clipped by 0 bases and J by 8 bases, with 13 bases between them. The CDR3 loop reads CASSYSREVGEKLFF. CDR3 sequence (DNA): TGTGCCAGCAGTTACTCGAGGGAAGTAGGCGAAAAACTGTTTTTT.

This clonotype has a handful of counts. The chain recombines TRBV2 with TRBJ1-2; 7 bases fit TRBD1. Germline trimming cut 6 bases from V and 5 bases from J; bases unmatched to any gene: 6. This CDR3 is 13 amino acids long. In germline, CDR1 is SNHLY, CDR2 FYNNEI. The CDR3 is CASRQTGMYGYTF. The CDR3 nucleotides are TGTGCCAGCAGACAGACAGGGATGTATGGCTACACCTTC.

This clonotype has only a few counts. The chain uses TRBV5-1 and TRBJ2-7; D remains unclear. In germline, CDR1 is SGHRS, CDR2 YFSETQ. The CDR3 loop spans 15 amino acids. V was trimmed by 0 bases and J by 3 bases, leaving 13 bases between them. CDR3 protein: CASSLDGSFVYEQYF. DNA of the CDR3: TGCGCCAGCAGCTTGGACGGCAGCTTTGTCTACGAGCAGTACTTC.

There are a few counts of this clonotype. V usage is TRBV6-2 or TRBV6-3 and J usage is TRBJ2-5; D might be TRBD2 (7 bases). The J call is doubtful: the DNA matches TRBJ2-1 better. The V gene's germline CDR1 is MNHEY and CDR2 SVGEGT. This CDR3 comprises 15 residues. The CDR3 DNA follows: TGTGCCAGCAGTTTTTGGGGGGGGGGCCAGAATGAGCAGTTCTTC. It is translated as CASSFWGGGQNEQFF.

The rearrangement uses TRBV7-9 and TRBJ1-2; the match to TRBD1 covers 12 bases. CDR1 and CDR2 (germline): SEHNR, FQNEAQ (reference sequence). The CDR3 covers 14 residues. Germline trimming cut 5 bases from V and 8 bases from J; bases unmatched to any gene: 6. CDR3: CASSPGQGANGYTF. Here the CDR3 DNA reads TGTGCCAGCAGCCCGGGACAGGGGGCGAACGGCTACACCTTC.

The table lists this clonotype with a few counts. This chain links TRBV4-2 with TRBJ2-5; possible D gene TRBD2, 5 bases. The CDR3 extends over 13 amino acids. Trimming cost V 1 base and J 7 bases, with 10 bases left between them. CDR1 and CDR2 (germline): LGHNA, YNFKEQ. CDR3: CASSQGGGGTQYF. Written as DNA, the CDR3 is TGTGCCAGCAGCCAAGGCGGAGGTGGGACCCAGTACTTC.

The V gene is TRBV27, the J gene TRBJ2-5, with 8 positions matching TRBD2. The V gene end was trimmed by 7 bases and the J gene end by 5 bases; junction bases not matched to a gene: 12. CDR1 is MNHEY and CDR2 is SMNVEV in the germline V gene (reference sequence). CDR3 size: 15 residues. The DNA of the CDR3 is TGTGCCAGCAATTTCGCCAGCGGGAGAGGGGAGACCCAGTACTTC. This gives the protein CASNFASGRGETQYF.

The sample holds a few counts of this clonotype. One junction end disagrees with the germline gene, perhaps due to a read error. The CDR3 DNA reads TGTGCCGGCAGCCAAGTGTGGGGGAGAAACGAGCAGTACTTC. Translated, it gives CAGSQVWGRNEQYF. This sequence joins TRBV4-2 and TRBJ2-7; D tentatively reads TRBD1 or TRBD2 (5 bases each). CDR3 length equals 14 residues. Germline-derived CDR1 and CDR2 are LGHNA and YNFKEQ.

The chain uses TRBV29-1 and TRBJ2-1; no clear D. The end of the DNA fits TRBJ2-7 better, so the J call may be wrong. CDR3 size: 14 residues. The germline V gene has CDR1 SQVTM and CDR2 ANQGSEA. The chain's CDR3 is CSVEDLESSYEQYF. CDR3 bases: TGCAGCGTTGAAGATCTAGAAAGCTCCTACGAGCAGTACTTC.

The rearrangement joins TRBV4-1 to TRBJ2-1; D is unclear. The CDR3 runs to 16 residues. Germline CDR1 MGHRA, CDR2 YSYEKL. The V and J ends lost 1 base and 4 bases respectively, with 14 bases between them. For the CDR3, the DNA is TGCGCCAGCAGCCAAGTTGGGCAGAACTTTTACAATGAGCAGTTCTTC. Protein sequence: CASSQVGQNFYNEQFF.

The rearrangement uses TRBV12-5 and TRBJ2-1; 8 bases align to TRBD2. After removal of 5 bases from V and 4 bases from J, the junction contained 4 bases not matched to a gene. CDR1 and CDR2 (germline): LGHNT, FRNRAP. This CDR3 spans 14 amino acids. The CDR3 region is CASGVGLDYNEQFF. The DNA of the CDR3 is TGTGCTAGTGGTGTGGGACTAGATTACAATGAGCAGTTCTTC.

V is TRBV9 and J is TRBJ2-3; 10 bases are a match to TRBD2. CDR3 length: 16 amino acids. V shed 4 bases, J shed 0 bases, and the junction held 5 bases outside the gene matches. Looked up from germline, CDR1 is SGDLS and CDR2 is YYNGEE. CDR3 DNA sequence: TGTGCCAGCAGCATACTAGCGGGGATAAGCACAGATACGCAGTATTTT. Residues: CASSILAGISTDTQYF.

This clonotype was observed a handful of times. The CDR3 coding sequence is TGTGCCAGCAGGTTGCTGATCGGGCGAGAAGAGCAGTACTTC. This translates into CASRLLIGREEQYF. This chain joins TRBV6-1 and TRBJ2-7; D not resolved. Germline V gene data show CDR1 as MNHNS and CDR2 as SASEGT. The length of the CDR3 is 14 residues. Trimming stripped 6 bases from V and 7 bases from J, with 19 bases between.

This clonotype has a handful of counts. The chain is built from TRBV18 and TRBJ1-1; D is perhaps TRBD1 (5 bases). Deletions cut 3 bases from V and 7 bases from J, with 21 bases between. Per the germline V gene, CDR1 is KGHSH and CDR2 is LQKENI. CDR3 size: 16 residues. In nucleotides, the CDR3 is TGTGCCAGCTCACCGCTTGTGATCGGGGGTACGAATGAAGCTTTCTTT. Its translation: CASSPLVIGGTNEAFF. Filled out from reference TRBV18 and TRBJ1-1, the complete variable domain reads NAGVMQNPRHLVRRRGQEARLRCSPMKGHSHVYWYRQLPEEGLKFMVYLQKENIIDESGMPKERFSAEFPKEGPSILRIQQVVRGDSAAYFCASSPLVIGGTNEAFFGQGTRLTVV.

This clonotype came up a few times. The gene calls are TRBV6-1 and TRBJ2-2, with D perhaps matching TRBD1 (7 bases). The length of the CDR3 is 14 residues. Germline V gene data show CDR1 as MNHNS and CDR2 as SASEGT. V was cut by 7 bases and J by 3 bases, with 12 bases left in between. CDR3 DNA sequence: TGTGCCAGCATCAGGGGGGTGGACACCGGGGAGCTGTTTTTT. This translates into CASIRGVDTGELFF.

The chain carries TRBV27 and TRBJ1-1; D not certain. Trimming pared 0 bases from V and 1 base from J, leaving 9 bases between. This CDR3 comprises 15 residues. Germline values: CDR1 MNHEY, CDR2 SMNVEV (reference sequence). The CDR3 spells CASSLSAQTNTEAFF. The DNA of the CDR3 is TGTGCCAGCAGTTTATCTGCGCAGACGAACACTGAAGCTTTCTTT.

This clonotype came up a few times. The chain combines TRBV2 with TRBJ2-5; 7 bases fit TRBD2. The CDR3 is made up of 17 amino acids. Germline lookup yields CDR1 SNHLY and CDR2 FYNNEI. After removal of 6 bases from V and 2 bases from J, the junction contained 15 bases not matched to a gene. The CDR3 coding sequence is TGTGCCAGCAGCGACAACGGACTAGGGGATGATCAAGAGACCCAGTACTTC. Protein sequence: CASSDNGLGDDQETQYF.

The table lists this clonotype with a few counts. CDR3 in DNA: TGTGCCAGCAGTAAGACTGATACGCAGTATTTT. This encodes CASSKTDTQYF. The chain couples TRBV12-3 or TRBV12-4 to TRBJ2-3, with D unclear. The V and J ends lost 5 bases and 6 bases respectively, with 6 bases between them. The CDR3 totals 11 residues.

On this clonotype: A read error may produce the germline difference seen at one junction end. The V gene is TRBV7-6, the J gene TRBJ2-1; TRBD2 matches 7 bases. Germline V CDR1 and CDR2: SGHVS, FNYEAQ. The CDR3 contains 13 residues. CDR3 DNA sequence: TGTGCCAGCAGCTTAGGGGAGGGCAATAAGCAGTTCTTC. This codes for CASSLGEGNKQFF. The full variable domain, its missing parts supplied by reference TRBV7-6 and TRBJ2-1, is GAGVSQSPRYKVTKRGQDVALRCDPISGHVSLYWYRQALGQGPEFLTYFNYEAQQDKSGLPNDRFSAERPEGSISTLTIQRTEQRDSAMYRCASSLGEGNKQFFGPGTRLTVL.

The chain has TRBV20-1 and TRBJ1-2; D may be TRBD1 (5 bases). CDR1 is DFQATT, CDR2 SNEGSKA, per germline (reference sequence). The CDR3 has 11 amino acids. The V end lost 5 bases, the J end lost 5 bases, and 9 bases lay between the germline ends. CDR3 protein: CSAGAAYGYTF. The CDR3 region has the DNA TGCAGTGCTGGGGCGGCTTATGGCTACACCTTC.

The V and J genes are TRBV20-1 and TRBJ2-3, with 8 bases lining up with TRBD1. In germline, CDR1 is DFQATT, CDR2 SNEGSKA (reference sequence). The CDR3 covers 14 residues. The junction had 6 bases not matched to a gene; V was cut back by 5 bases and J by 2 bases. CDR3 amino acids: CSALSGGPTDTQYF. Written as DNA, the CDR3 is TGCAGTGCTTTATCAGGGGGCCCCACAGATACGCAGTATTTT.

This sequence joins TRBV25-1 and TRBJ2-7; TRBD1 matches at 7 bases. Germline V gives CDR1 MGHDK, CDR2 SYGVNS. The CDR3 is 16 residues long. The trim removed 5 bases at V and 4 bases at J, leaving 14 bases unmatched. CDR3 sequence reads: CASSLLEGQGVYEQYF. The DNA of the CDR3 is TGTGCCAGCAGTCTCCTCGAAGGGCAGGGGGTGTACGAGCAGTACTTC.

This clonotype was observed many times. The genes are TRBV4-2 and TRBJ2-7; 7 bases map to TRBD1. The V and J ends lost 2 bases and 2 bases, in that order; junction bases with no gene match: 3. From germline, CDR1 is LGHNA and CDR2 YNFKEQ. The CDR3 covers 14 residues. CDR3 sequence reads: CASSQQGQTYEQYF. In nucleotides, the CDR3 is TGTGCCAGCAGCCAACAGGGACAGACCTACGAGCAGTACTTC.

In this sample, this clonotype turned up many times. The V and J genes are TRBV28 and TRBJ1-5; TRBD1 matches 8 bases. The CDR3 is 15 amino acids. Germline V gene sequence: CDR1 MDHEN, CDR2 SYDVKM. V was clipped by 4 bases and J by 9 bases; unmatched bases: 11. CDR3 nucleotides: TGTGCCAGCAGTTCGGACAGGGCAAGTTACCTGCCCCAGCATTTT. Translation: CASSSDRASYLPQHF.

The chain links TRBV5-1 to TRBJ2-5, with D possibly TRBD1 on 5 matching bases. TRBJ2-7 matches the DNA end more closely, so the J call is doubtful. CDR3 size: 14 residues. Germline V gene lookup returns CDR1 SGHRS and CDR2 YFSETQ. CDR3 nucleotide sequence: TGCGCCAGCAGCTTGGAACAGGCCTTCTACGAGCAGTACTTC. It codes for CASSLEQAFYEQYF.